This TCR beta chain comes out of a study of blood T cell repertoires in COVID-19. Overall study context: COVID-19 samples collected from the United States, Italy and Spain covered acute and convalescent phases. T cells, B-cell-depleted T cells, or PBMCs supplied cDNA or gDNA.

As handled by the study authors: Using reference gene primer amplification, nucleated cell counts were estimated. Repertoires were generated with immunoSEQ multiplex PCR, while TCRdb's copy carries only in-frame clones and drops some. D and trimming come from the DNA, and the V and J calls and clone size come from that table. The data contain around 61,000 clones, roughly 81% of them singletons. The CDR3 is 14 residues long. J lost 8 bases, V lost 0 bases, and 6 bases had no gene match. The V gene's germline CDR1 is SGDLS and CDR2 YYNGEE. The receptor was isolated from an older man with acute or convalescent COVID-19. This sequence joins TRBV9 and TRBJ1-2, with 8 bases identical to TRBD1. Sequenced input: peripheral blood. The DNA of the CDR3 is TGTGCCAGCAGCGTAGCTTCAGGGGGCGTGGGCTACACCTTC. Its protein product is CASSVASGGVGYTF.